A single TCR beta chain is shown here with its context. Its specificity is unknown. The V segment lost 7 bases and the J segment 1 base; nucleotides outside the gene matches: 8. Germline-derived CDR1 and CDR2 are DFQATT and SNEGSKA (reference sequence). The CDR3 length is 14 residues. The source of the sample is a study of response to subunit inactivated influenza vaccine. Notes on the study in general: The authors put forward the suggestion that each seasonal influenza vaccination may bring in only a limited number of new T cells.

TCRdb reanalysed the RT-PCR reads using MiXCR and keeps one entry per CDR3 protein. The data contain about 480,000 distinct CDR3 sequences, less than 30% of them singletons. The V and J genes are TRBV20-1 and TRBJ2-5; 8 positions agree with TRBD1. The clonotype originates from a man between 45 and 60 years old who received an inactivated influenza vaccine. Sample: CD4+ T cells sorted from PBMCs, taken 5 to 6 days after vaccination. CDR3 nucleotide sequence: TGCAGTGGAAGAACGACAGGGGCCCAAGAGACCCAGTACTTC. Protein sequence: CSGRTTGAQETQYF.